The next 28 T cell receptor beta chains were all read from a single sample in a study of T cell responses to AZD1222 COVID-19 vaccine. Sequencing used immunoSEQ multiplex PCR; TCRdb keeps in-frame clones, though not all of them. The table records roughly 180,000 clones, 85% to 95% of them present only once. The specimen comprised peripheral blood, sampled on day 0 of AZD1222 vaccination. Source of these receptors: an adult in good health.

In regard to this clone: One junction end does not reproduce the germline sequence, and a read error may be involved. The chain carries TRBV28 and TRBJ1-2, with 7 positions matching TRBD1. The CDR3 consists of 14 residues. Germline V gene sequence: CDR1 MDHEN, CDR2 SYDVKM. The CDR3 nucleotides are TGTGCCAGCAGTCCCGACAGGGCGCCCTTTCCCAACATCTTC. Translated, it gives CASSPDRAPFPNIF.

The CDR3 DNA reads as TGTGCCACCAGCGGAGAGACCCAGTACTTC. Translating gives CATSGETQYF. The chain has TRBV24-1 and TRBJ2-5; no reliable D call. The CDR3 has 10 amino acids. The V gene's germline CDR1 is KGHDR and CDR2 SFDVKD. Trimming left V 7 bases short and J 4 bases short, with 3 bases between.

On this clone itself: The identical CDR3 is also encoded by other nucleotide sequences in the sample. This rearrangement joins TRBV29-1 to TRBJ1-2; no reliable D call. Germline values: CDR1 SQVTM, CDR2 ANQGSEA. This CDR3 is built from 11 residues. Trimming removed 3 bases at V and 4 bases at J, with 6 bases between. CDR3 nucleotides: TGCAGCGTTGACAGAGCCTATGGCTACACCTTC. As protein: CSVDRAYGYTF. The entire variable domain, with the rest obtained from reference TRBV29-1 and TRBJ1-2, is as follows: SAVISQKPSRDICQRGTSLTIQCQVDSQVTMMFWYRQQPGQSLTLIATANQGSEATYESGFVIDKFPISRPNLTFSTLTVSNMSPEDSSIYLCSVDRAYGYTFGSGTRLTVV.

The chain uses TRBV4-2 and TRBJ2-2, with 9 positions matching TRBD2. Germline CDR1 and CDR2: LGHNA and YNFKEQ. This CDR3 comprises 16 residues. J was trimmed by 1 base and V by 0 bases; bases with no gene match: 0. Written as DNA, the CDR3 is TGTGCCAGCAGCCAAGATAGCGGGAGGAACACCGGGGAGCTGTTTTTT. Encoded protein: CASSQDSGRNTGELFF.

This sequence joins TRBV7-2 and TRBJ1-3; D is uncertain. Germline loops: CDR1 SGHTA, CDR2 FQGNSA. The V and J ends lost 5 bases and 4 bases respectively, with 18 bases between them. The CDR3 covers 16 residues. This chain's CDR3 is CASSPPNRIRGNTIYF. The CDR3, as DNA: TGTGCCAGCAGCCCCCCGAATAGGATCCGGGGAAACACCATATATTTT. Together with reference TRBV7-2 and TRBJ1-3, the CDR3 gives the full variable domain: GAGVSQSPSNKVTEKGKDVELRCDPISGHTALYWYRQSLGQGLEFLIYFQGNSAPDKSGLPSDRFSAERTGGSVSTLTIQRTQQEDSAVYLCASSPPNRIRGNTIYFGEGSWLTVV.

The chain is built from TRBV2 and TRBJ1-1; D unresolved. The CDR3 length is 15 residues. V lost 2 bases and J 0 bases, leaving 10 bases between the germline ends. The V gene's germline CDR1 is SNHLY and CDR2 FYNNEI. In DNA form, the CDR3 reads TGTGCCAGCAGTGAACGAAGCAAGATGAACACTGAAGCTTTCTTT. This encodes CASSERSKMNTEAFF.

The chain recombines TRBV2 with TRBJ2-2; D is perhaps TRBD2 (5 bases). Trimming left V 5 bases short and J 1 base short, with 8 bases between. In germline, CDR1 is SNHLY, CDR2 FYNNEI. The CDR3 spans 14 residues. The CDR3 protein is CASSLARNTGELFF. The CDR3 DNA reads as TGTGCCAGCAGTTTAGCGAGGAACACCGGGGAGCTGTTTTTT.

The chain carries TRBV5-4 and TRBJ1-1; D uncertain. Per germline, CDR1 SGHNT and CDR2 YYREEE (reference sequence). Trimming pared 0 bases from V and 5 bases from J, leaving 5 bases between. The CDR3 is 12 residues long. The CDR3 spells CASSLDWTEAFF. DNA of the CDR3: TGTGCCAGCAGCTTGGATTGGACTGAAGCTTTCTTT.

V usage is TRBV7-3 and J usage is TRBJ1-2, with a tentative D call TRBD1 (6 bases). Germline V lookup: CDR1 SGHTA, CDR2 FQGTGA. This CDR3 comprises 15 residues. V gave up 5 bases and J gave up 7 bases, with 20 bases separating them. The CDR3 reads CASSQSGVGLGGYTF. The DNA of the CDR3 is TGTGCCAGCAGCCAATCAGGGGTGGGGCTCGGTGGCTACACCTTC.

The rearrangement joins TRBV27 to TRBJ1-5; 10 bases match TRBD1. There are 13 residues in the CDR3. The germline CDR1 and CDR2 sequences are MNHEY and SMNVEV (reference sequence). V lost 8 bases to trimming and J lost 4 bases; unmatched junction nucleotides: 2. The CDR3 DNA sequence: TGTGCCAGCGCGGACAGGGGGAATCAGCCCCAGCATTTT. Translating gives CASADRGNQPQHF.

This chain joins TRBV28 and TRBJ2-7, with D perhaps matching TRBD1 (5 bases). V was pared by 2 bases and J by 4 bases, with 15 bases between. CDR1 is MDHEN and CDR2 is SYDVKM in the germline V gene. This CDR3 spans 15 amino acids. In nucleotides, the CDR3 is TGTGCCAGCAGTTTACTCACCCGACAGCCTTACGAGCAGTACTTC. It specifies CASSLLTRQPYEQYF.

This rearrangement joins TRBV6-5 to TRBJ2-7; 8 positions agree with TRBD2. CDR3 length: 14 residues. The V and J ends lost 6 bases and 6 bases, in that order; junction bases with no gene match: 10. The V gene's germline CDR1 is MNHEY and CDR2 SVGAGI. CDR3 in DNA: TGTGCCAGCAGACGCGGGGGGAGCATCTCCGAGCAGTACTTC. Amino acids: CASRRGGSISEQYF.

The CDR3 spells CASSRRLAGLYEQYF. The CDR3 DNA follows: TGTGCCAGCAGCCGAAGGCTAGCGGGCCTCTACGAGCAGTACTTC. This sequence joins TRBV5-8 and TRBJ2-7, with 8 bases that match TRBD2. V shed 4 bases and J 3 bases; nucleotides not matched to a gene: 9. This CDR3 spans 15 amino acids. Germline V gene sequence: CDR1 SGHTS, CDR2 YDEGEE.

The chain joins TRBV7-9 to TRBJ2-6, with TRBD1 as a possible D gene (5 bases). Trimming stripped 6 bases from V and 2 bases from J, with 14 bases between. This CDR3 is built from 16 residues. Germline V CDR1 and CDR2: SEHNR, FQNEAQ (reference sequence). The CDR3 reads CASRTPGFAGANVLTF. The CDR3 nucleotides read TGTGCCAGCAGAACCCCAGGGTTCGCTGGGGCCAACGTCCTGACTTTC.

The chain uses TRBV7-9 and TRBJ2-3; D might be TRBD1 or TRBD2, each matching 5 bases. The V gene lost 0 bases and the J gene lost 1 base, with 8 bases spanning the gap. This CDR3 contains 15 residues. In germline, CDR1 is SEHNR, CDR2 FQNEAQ (reference sequence). CDR3 DNA: TGTGCCAGCAGCTTAGCGGGGGTGGGCACAGATACGCAGTATTTT. Residues: CASSLAGVGTDTQYF.

The chain carries TRBV3-1 (or the pseudogene TRBV3-2) and TRBJ1-6; the D gene is possibly TRBD1 (5 bases). The germline V gene encodes CDR1 LGHDT and CDR2 YNNKEL (reference sequence). V was clipped by 2 bases and J by 5 bases, with 13 bases between them. CDR3 length: 16 residues. The CDR3 here is CASSQQTTVNNSPLHF. In DNA, the CDR3 is TGTGCCAGCAGCCAACAAACGACAGTGAATAATTCACCCCTCCACTTT.

This clone was detected once. The rearrangement links TRBV27 to TRBJ1-5; TRBD1 might be the D (5 bases). The CDR3 consists of 14 residues. The germline V and J ends were trimmed by 5 bases and 0 bases, with 8 bases remaining between them. Per the germline V gene, CDR1 is MNHEY and CDR2 is SMNVEV (reference sequence). The CDR3 spells CASSRGNSNQPQHF. The CDR3 coding sequence is TGTGCCAGCAGTAGGGGTAATAGCAATCAGCCCCAGCATTTT.

The chain is built from TRBV29-1 and TRBJ2-1; TRBD1 or TRBD2 may be the D gene (5 bases each). V was pared by 3 bases and J by 7 bases, with 19 bases between. Germline CDR1 and CDR2: SQVTM and ANQGSEA. This CDR3 has 15 residues. The CDR3 loop is CSVEDRRDARNEQFF. Written as DNA, the CDR3 is TGCAGCGTTGAGGATCGTCGGGACGCGAGAAATGAGCAGTTCTTC.

The V and J genes are TRBV18 and TRBJ2-1; a possible D gene is TRBD2 (6 bases). The CDR3 consists of 10 residues. The V end lost 5 bases, the J end lost 10 bases, and 6 bases lay between the germline ends. Germline CDR1 is KGHSH and CDR2 is LQKENI. Here the CDR3 DNA reads TGTGCCAGCTCAAGCGGGGAGCAGTTCTTC. Protein product: CASSSGEQFF.

The chain is built from TRBV28 and TRBJ1-1; D might be TRBD1 (5 bases). V was pared by 6 bases and J by 6 bases, with 14 bases between. The CDR3 runs 13 residues. The germline gives CDR1 MDHEN, CDR2 SYDVKM. CDR3 bases: TGTGCCAGCAGCTTGCTGGGGCATGCTGAAGCTTTCTTT. Protein product: CASSLLGHAEAFF.

The gene calls are TRBV28 and TRBJ1-4, with 8 bases aligning to TRBD1. V lost 7 bases to trimming and J lost 1 base; unmatched junction nucleotides: 5. The CDR3 totals 15 residues. The germline V gene encodes CDR1 MDHEN and CDR2 SYDVKM. In nucleotides, the CDR3 is TGTGCCAGCACCCTAACAGGGGGAACTAATGAAAAACTGTTTTTT. Amino acid sequence: CASTLTGGTNEKLFF.

Notes on this clone: Other DNA sequences within the sample encode an identical CDR3. The chain has TRBV28 and TRBJ1-2; D is undetermined. This CDR3 is 12 amino acids long. Trimming took off 5 bases at V and 4 bases at J, with 8 bases between the two ends. CDR1 and CDR2 from the germline V gene are MDHEN and SYDVKM. The CDR3 DNA reads as TGTGCCAGCAGTCTCTCGACCTATGGCTACACCTTC. Amino acid sequence: CASSLSTYGYTF.

This clone occurred once. The CDR3 DNA follows: TGTGCCAGCAGCCAAGCCACACAGGGGTCCGGGGAGCTGTTTTTT. This sequence encodes CASSQATQGSGELFF. The genes are TRBV3-1 (or the pseudogene TRBV3-2) and TRBJ2-2; 7 bases map to TRBD1. This CDR3 is built from 15 residues. Germline trimming cut 1 base from V and 6 bases from J; bases unmatched to any gene: 5. The germline gives CDR1 LGHDT, CDR2 YNNKEL (reference sequence).

V and J are TRBV29-1 and TRBJ2-2, with D maybe TRBD2 (5 bases). The germline gives CDR1 SQVTM, CDR2 ANQGSEA. V was trimmed by 7 bases and J by 0 bases, leaving 12 bases between them. The CDR3 has 14 residues. The CDR3 region is CSAASFANTGELFF. CDR3 DNA: TGCAGCGCCGCTAGCTTTGCGAACACCGGGGAGCTGTTTTTT.

The V gene is TRBV5-5, the J gene TRBJ1-2; 9 bases line up with TRBD1. Germline CDR1 reads SGHKS; CDR2 reads YYEKEE (reference sequence). V was clipped by 4 bases and J by 2 bases; unmatched bases: 3. This CDR3 is 14 amino acids long. CDR3 DNA sequence: TGTGCCAGCAGCCGGACAGGGGAGAACTATGGCTACACCTTC. It codes for CASSRTGENYGYTF.

This chain joins TRBV2 and TRBJ2-3, with D possibly TRBD2 on 5 matching bases. The germline CDR1 and CDR2 sequences are SNHLY and FYNNEI. The CDR3 loop spans 12 amino acids. Trimming cost V 7 bases and J 10 bases, with 15 bases left between them. CDR3 region: CASISTTNPQYF. CDR3 nucleotide sequence: TGTGCCAGCATCTCGACTACTAATCCGCAGTATTTT.

The gene calls are TRBV7-9 and TRBJ1-6, with D possibly being TRBD1 (6 bases). Trimming left V 5 bases short and J 14 bases short, with 16 bases between. Germline lookup yields CDR1 SEHNR and CDR2 FQNEAQ (reference sequence). The CDR3 has 13 amino acids. CDR3 in amino acids: CASSPGAAGALHF. Here the CDR3 DNA reads TGTGCCAGCAGCCCGGGGGCAGCCGGTGCCCTCCACTTT.

J is TRBJ2-2 and V is TRBV10-1; no reliable D call. Trimming took 8 bases from V and 0 from J, leaving 7 bases between them. This CDR3 is 13 amino acids long. The germline V gene has CDR1 WNHNN and CDR2 SYGVQD (reference sequence). DNA of the CDR3: TGCGCCAGCGGGGTAGCGAACACCGGGGAGCTGTTTTTT. Translated: CASGVANTGELFF.